The 18 T cell receptor beta chains below were found in one sample sequenced in a study of metastatic and nonmetastatic thyroid tumors. No treatment had been given to any patient before thyroid surgery. TCRdb redid the clone calls on the PCR reads using MiXCR. The sample yields about 24,000 clones, around 23% seen once. Sequenced sample: blood. The receptors shown here come from a male donor with papillary thyroid cancer or a benign thyroid nodule (not recorded which). Some clones in this sample may be carry-over from other donors' samples.

This clone was observed a handful of times. Since a much larger clone is just one base distant, this may be a read error. This CDR3 is also generated by other DNA sequences in the sample. This chain uses TRBV10-1 with TRBJ2-7; possible D gene TRBD2, 6 bases. V was pared by 0 bases and J by 3 bases, with 12 bases between. The germline gives CDR1 WNHNN, CDR2 SYGVQD (reference sequence). This CDR3 is built from 15 residues. The CDR3 reads CASSESGGTVYEQYF. The CDR3 DNA reads TGCGCCAGCAGTGAGTCGGGAGGTACGGTCTACGAGCAGTACTTC.

This clone was detected many times. The chain recombines TRBV4-2 with TRBJ2-7; D not resolved. CDR3 length: 15 residues. V was trimmed by 0 bases and J by 3 bases, leaving 12 bases between them. CDR1 LGHNA and CDR2 YNFKEQ come from the germline V gene. The CDR3 bases are TGTGCCAGCAGCCAAGATCCCCAGTCGGACTACGAGCAGTACTTC. Its protein is CASSQDPQSDYEQYF.

This clone was detected only a few times. A much larger clone differs by one base, so this may be a read error. The chain couples TRBV7-9 to TRBJ1-1; D ambiguous. The CDR3 is 12 residues long. V dropped 1 base and J dropped 7 bases, with 7 bases sitting between them. Germline V lookup: CDR1 SEHNR, CDR2 FQNEAQ (reference sequence). CDR3 sequence (DNA): TGTGCCAGCAGCTTAGAGGTGATTGAAGCTTTCTTT. It is translated as CASSLEVIEAFF.

In DNA form, the CDR3 reads TGTGCCAGCAGATTAGAACGCGGGTCGAATGAGCAGTACTTC. This encodes CASRLERGSNEQYF. This chain links TRBV28 with TRBJ2-1, with D tentatively TRBD2 (5 bases). The J call may be in error: the DNA end matches TRBJ2-7 better. Germline CDR1 reads MDHEN; CDR2 reads SYDVKM. This CDR3 region has 14 residues.

The sample holds a few counts of this clone. The chain joins TRBV5-1 to TRBJ2-3; 7 nucleotides line up with TRBD1. V was pared by 1 base and J by 0 bases, with 5 bases of the junction left unmatched. The germline V gene encodes CDR1 SGHRS and CDR2 YFSETQ. CDR3 length equals 16 residues. In nucleotides, the CDR3 is TGCGCCAGCAGCTTGTCCGGGACAGCCAGCACAGATACGCAGTATTTT. It translates to CASSLSGTASTDTQYF. The full variable domain, its missing parts supplied by reference TRBV5-1 and TRBJ2-3, is KAGVTQTPRYLIKTRGQQVTLSCSPISGHRSVSWYQQTPGQGLQFLFEYFSETQRNKGNFPGRFSGRQFSNSRSEMNVSTLELGDSALYLCASSLSGTASTDTQYFGPGTRLTVL.

This clone was recorded a few times. V and J are TRBV12-5 and TRBJ2-1, with 10 bases identical to TRBD1. In germline, CDR1 is LGHNT, CDR2 FRNRAP. Trimming removed 3 bases from V and 2 bases from J; junction bases left unmatched: 7. CDR3 length: 17 residues. The CDR3 sequence is CASGLGGDRGPYNEQFF. The CDR3 region has the DNA TGTGCTAGTGGTTTAGGAGGGGACAGGGGACCCTACAATGAGCAGTTCTTC.

This clone turned up a few times. This chain uses TRBV6-2 or TRBV6-3 with TRBJ1-1, with D uncertain. Germline values: CDR1 MNHEY, CDR2 SVGEGT. Trimming took off 2 bases at V and 1 base at J, with 5 bases between the two ends. The CDR3 is made up of 13 amino acids. As DNA, the CDR3 is TGTGCCAGCAGTTACGTCTCGAACACTGAAGCTTTCTTT. The encoded protein is CASSYVSNTEAFF.

Worth noting for this clone: The conserved final phenylalanine or tryptophan is absent from the CDR3, which likely points to a read error. This sequence joins TRBV6-4 and TRBJ2-1, with 12 positions matching TRBD2. The CDR3 length is 15 residues. Germline CDR1 is MRHNA and CDR2 is SNTAGT. The CDR3 spells CASSDSTSGSNEQFL. The CDR3 DNA sequence: TGTGCAAGCAGTGACTCGACTAGCGGGAGCAATGAGCAGTTCCTC.

This clone was observed many times. This CDR3 is also generated by other DNA sequences in the sample. V usage is TRBV30 and J usage is TRBJ2-2; a weak D match, TRBD1 (7 bases). Trimming removed 8 bases from V and 3 bases from J, with 16 bases in between. The CDR3 consists of 14 residues. Germline CDR1 GTSNPN, CDR2 SVGIG (reference sequence). CDR3: CALRQGGYTGELFF. The CDR3 DNA reads as TGTGCCCTTAGACAGGGAGGTTACACCGGGGAGCTGTTTTTT.

In this sample, this clone turned up many times. The sample holds other DNA sequences that translate to the same CDR3. The CDR3 protein is CASSVNRGQQPQHF. The CDR3 bases are TGTGCCAGCAGTGTCAACAGGGGACAACAGCCCCAGCATTTT. The chain joins TRBV6-1 to TRBJ1-5, with TRBD1 matching 7 bases. The germline gives CDR1 MNHNS, CDR2 SASEGT. The CDR3 consists of 14 residues. Trimming cost V 4 bases and J 7 bases; bases outside gene matches: 7.

This clone appeared many times. The chain has TRBV6-1 and TRBJ1-1; D is ambiguous. The germline V and J ends were trimmed by 6 bases and 2 bases, with 7 bases remaining between them. The length of the CDR3 is 12 residues. CDR1 is MNHNS and CDR2 is SASEGT in the germline V gene. The CDR3 is CASRTLNTEAFF. The CDR3 DNA reads as TGTGCCAGCAGGACACTTAACACTGAAGCTTTCTTT.

Turning to this clone: A much more abundant neighbour one base away suggests this may be a read error. The chain has TRBV5-4 and TRBJ2-2, with 9 bases fitting TRBD1. The CDR3 has 14 residues. Germline values: CDR1 SGHNT, CDR2 YYREEE (reference sequence). Trimming removed 4 bases from V and 7 bases from J; junction bases left unmatched: 5. Here the CDR3 DNA reads TGTGCCAGCAGCAGGGACAGGGCGGGCGGGGAGCTGTTTTTT. Translating gives CASSRDRAGGELFF.

Concerning this clone itself: The junction departs from germline at one end; a sequencing error may be responsible. The chain carries TRBV6-1 and TRBJ1-2; 7 bases fit TRBD1. The CDR3 contains 13 residues. Germline-derived CDR1 and CDR2 are MNHNS and SASEGT. The CDR3 bases are TGTGCCAGCAGGGAAGGACAGGCCCTAGGCTACACCTTC. Amino acids: CASREGQALGYTF.

The chain is built from TRBV4-2 and TRBJ2-3, with TRBD1 as a possible D gene (5 bases). The CDR3 extends over 15 amino acids. Looked up from germline, CDR1 is LGHNA and CDR2 is YNFKEQ. Deletions cut 5 bases from V and 1 base from J, with 13 bases between. The CDR3 region has the DNA TGTGCCAGCAGCGGTCAGGGTGGGGGCACAGATACGCAGTATTTT. This encodes CASSGQGGGTDTQYF.

This clone was recorded many times. The chain couples TRBV28 to TRBJ1-2, with D hard to call. Per the germline V gene, CDR1 is MDHEN and CDR2 is SYDVKM. The CDR3 has 14 residues. Trimming pared 2 bases from V and 7 bases from J, leaving 14 bases between. The DNA for the CDR3 is TGTGCCAGCAGTTTAATGTCGTCCCTCTTTGGCTACACCTTC. As protein: CASSLMSSLFGYTF.

The sample holds one count of this clone. One junction end does not reproduce the germline sequence, and a read error may be involved. J is TRBJ2-1 and V is TRBV12-3 or TRBV12-4; maybe TRBD2 (6 bases). The CDR3 is made up of 15 amino acids. The CDR3 loop is CASSELAGEDNEHFF. The DNA of the CDR3 is TGTGCCAGCAGCGAACTAGCAGGAGAGGATAATGAGCACTTCTTC.

On this clone itself: Other nucleotide sequences in the sample specify the same CDR3. This chain joins TRBV3-1 and TRBJ2-5; 7 positions match TRBD2. The CDR3 totals 16 residues. V lost 4 bases to trimming and J lost 4 bases; unmatched junction nucleotides: 12. Germline V gene data show CDR1 as LGHDT and CDR2 as YNNKEL (reference sequence). The CDR3 reads CASSRKRGGSPETQYF. CDR3 DNA: TGTGCCAGCAGCCGAAAGAGGGGCGGGAGTCCAGAGACCCAGTACTTC.

This clone was recorded many times. CDR3 sequence (DNA): TGTGCCAGCAGCGCCTCTGGGGGACTAGCCGAGGATGAGCAGTTCTTC. It encodes CASSASGGLAEDEQFF. The chain combines TRBV28 with TRBJ2-1; 9 bases are a match to TRBD2. CDR1 MDHEN and CDR2 SYDVKM come from the germline V gene. The CDR3 runs to 16 residues. Trimming removed 6 bases from V and 8 bases from J; junction bases left unmatched: 14.